This TCR beta chain comes out of a study of control samples from healthy donors and cancer patients. Data came from immunoSEQ multiplex PCR; TCRdb stores just in-frame clones and leaves some out. The sample lists more than 95,000 clones, roughly 85% occurring once. V was clipped by 3 bases and J by 0 bases, with 3 bases between them. Per germline, CDR1 SGHNT and CDR2 YENEEA. CDR3 length: 14 amino acids. The clonotype originates from a woman in her forties or fifties in good health. Sequencing was done on a sample of blood. The chain combines TRBV11-3 with TRBJ2-6; D is uncertain. The DNA for the CDR3 is TGTGCCAGCAGCTTGGGCTCTGGGGCCAACGTCCTGACTTTC. Its translation is CASSLGSGANVLTF. Together with reference TRBV11-3 and TRBJ2-6, the CDR3 gives the full variable domain: EAGVVQSPRYKIIEKKQPVAFWCNPISGHNTLYWYLQNLGQGPELLIRYENEEAVDDSQLPKDRFSAERLKGVDSTLKIQPAELGDSAVYLCASSLGSGANVLTFGAGSRLTVL.